The 23 T cell receptor beta chains reported below all come from one sample, sequenced in a study of cytomegalovirus exposure and HLA in healthy donors. The PCR contained 60 Vbeta and 13 Jbeta primers. This table comes from immunoSEQ multiplex PCR, and its TCRdb copy is limited to in-frame clones, with some not included. The table records 150,000 to 200,000 clones, 65% to 90% of them present only once. Sequenced input: PBMCs. Receptors were obtained from a man in his forties or fifties in good health and CMV-seropositive.

CDR3 region: CASSRQGFYNEQFF. The CDR3 DNA is TGTGCCAGCTCAAGACAGGGCTTTTACAATGAGCAGTTCTTC. This chain uses TRBV18 with TRBJ2-1; the match to TRBD1 covers 7 bases. Germline values: CDR1 KGHSH, CDR2 LQKENI. J lost 4 bases, V lost 5 bases, and 5 bases had no gene match. The CDR3 has 14 amino acids.

The gene calls are TRBV9 and TRBJ1-2; 8 nucleotides line up with TRBD1. CDR3 length: 15 amino acids. J was trimmed by 6 bases and V by 3 bases; bases with no gene match: 10. Germline lookup yields CDR1 SGDLS and CDR2 YYNGEE. Here the CDR3 DNA reads TGTGCCAGCAGCGGTTCCTCCGGACAGGGTGATGGCTACACCTTC. It specifies CASSGSSGQGDGYTF. Full variable domain (missing parts from reference TRBV9 and TRBJ1-2): DSGVTQTPKHLITATGQRVTLRCSPRSGDLSVYWYQQSLDQGLQFLIQYYNGEERAKGNILERFSAQQFPDLHSELNLSSLELGDSALYFCASSGSSGQGDGYTFGSGTRLTVV.

J is TRBJ2-5 and V is TRBV29-1; D remains unclear. CDR1 is SQVTM, CDR2 ANQGSEA, per germline. The CDR3 has 14 amino acids. V was cut by 6 bases and J by 0 bases, with 14 bases left in between. The CDR3 DNA follows: TGCAGCGTCTATTCCAGGTTGTACCAAGAGACCCAGTACTTC. It codes for CSVYSRLYQETQYF.

The rearrangement uses TRBV4-1 and TRBJ2-3, with 9 bases lining up with TRBD2. V shed 3 bases, J shed 1 base, and the junction held 2 bases outside the gene matches. CDR1 and CDR2 (germline): MGHRA, YSYEKL. This CDR3 contains 15 residues. The CDR3 DNA follows: TGCGCCAGCAGCCATCAGCGGGGGGGCACAGATACGCAGTATTTT. Its protein is CASSHQRGGTDTQYF.

V and J are TRBV18 and TRBJ2-2; possibly TRBD1 for D (5 bases). This CDR3 has 13 residues. V lost 6 bases and J 7 bases, leaving 12 bases between the germline ends. Germline CDR1 KGHSH, CDR2 LQKENI. CDR3 bases: TGTGCCAGCTCGTTTTCAGGGATCGGGGAGCTGTTTTTT. It codes for CASSFSGIGELFF.

The V call is TRBV7-2, the J call TRBJ2-5; TRBD2 is a possible D gene (6 bases). This CDR3 is 15 amino acids long. Trimming removed 0 bases at V and 3 bases at J, with 11 bases between. The germline V gene has CDR1 SGHTA and CDR2 FQGNSA. As DNA, the CDR3 is TGTGCCAGCAGCTTAGCGCTGGGGGAGGAAGAGACCCAGTACTTC. Translating gives CASSLALGEEETQYF.

This clone was observed once. V usage is TRBV4-1 and J usage is TRBJ2-5, with 9 bases identical to TRBD1. Germline trimming cut 4 bases from V and 4 bases from J; bases unmatched to any gene: 10. The CDR3 has 16 residues. Germline V gene lookup returns CDR1 MGHRA and CDR2 YSYEKL. In DNA form, the CDR3 reads TGCGCCAGCAGCCGCGCGACAGGGGGGCGGGGAGAGACCCAGTACTTC. This encodes CASSRATGGRGETQYF.

This clone was observed a single time. This chain uses TRBV7-8 with TRBJ1-1; 10 positions agree with TRBD1. In germline, CDR1 is SGHVS, CDR2 FQNEAQ. There are 15 residues in the CDR3. The ends lost 1 base at V and 7 bases at J; junction bases unmatched: 6. CDR3 DNA sequence: TGTGCCAGCAGCTTAGACGACAGGGGGCGGTATGAAGCTTTCTTT. It encodes CASSLDDRGRYEAFF.

The chain employs TRBV7-3 and TRBJ2-2; D remains ambiguous. The CDR3 extends over 12 amino acids. Germline V lookup: CDR1 SGHTA, CDR2 FQGTGA. The V end was cut by 8 bases, the J end by 6 bases, with 10 bases between. In DNA form, the CDR3 reads TGTGCCAGCCTCCTGGCGGCCGGGGAGCTGTTTTTT. Residues: CASLLAAGELFF.

The rearrangement uses TRBV7-9 and TRBJ1-1, with a weak D call TRBD1 (5 bases). In germline, CDR1 is SEHNR, CDR2 FQNEAQ (reference sequence). The CDR3 is made up of 13 amino acids. Trimming took off 5 bases at V and 2 bases at J, with 9 bases between the two ends. The CDR3: CASSRGVNTEAFF. The DNA of the CDR3 is TGTGCCAGCAGCCGGGGGGTAAACACTGAAGCTTTCTTT. Looking up the rest from reference TRBV7-9 and TRBJ1-1 gives the full variable domain: DTGVSQNPRHKITKRGQNVTFRCDPISEHNRLYWYRQTLGQGPEFLTYFQNEAQLEKSRLLSDRFSAERPKGSFSTLEIQRTEQGDSAMYLCASSRGVNTEAFFGQGTRLTVV.

The rearrangement links TRBV9 to TRBJ2-1; D is possibly TRBD2 (5 bases). The CDR3 contains 12 residues. V lost 5 bases, J lost 10 bases, and 13 bases lay in between. Germline V CDR1 and CDR2: SGDLS, YYNGEE. DNA for the CDR3: TGTGCCAGCAGTGAACTAGTTGGGGAGCAGTTCTTC. It codes for CASSELVGEQFF.

V gene TRBV4-3 combines with J gene TRBJ2-3; 13 bases fit TRBD2. The CDR3 covers 17 residues. The V gene's germline CDR1 is LGHNA and CDR2 YSLEER. The V and J ends lost 0 bases and 3 bases, in that order; junction bases with no gene match: 3. CDR3 in amino acids: CASSQDGTSGATDTQYF. The CDR3 bases are TGCGCCAGCAGCCAAGATGGGACTAGCGGGGCGACAGATACGCAGTATTTT.

The chain has TRBV5-1 and TRBJ1-5; D possibly corresponds to TRBD1 (5 bases). Germline V gene lookup returns CDR1 SGHRS and CDR2 YFSETQ. Trimming removed 3 bases at V and 5 bases at J, with 9 bases between. CDR3 size: 13 residues. The chain's CDR3 is CASSWAGDQPQHF. The CDR3 coding sequence is TGCGCCAGCAGCTGGGCGGGGGATCAGCCCCAGCATTTT.

The chain joins TRBV18 to TRBJ2-1; D perhaps matches TRBD1 (6 bases). Trimming cost V 3 bases and J 0 bases, with 12 bases left between them. In germline, CDR1 is KGHSH, CDR2 LQKENI. There are 16 residues in the CDR3. The CDR3 DNA reads as TGTGCCAGCTCACCTTACCAGGGGAGCTCCTACAATGAGCAGTTCTTC. This gives the protein CASSPYQGSSYNEQFF. Full variable domain (outside the CDR3, taken from reference TRBV18 and TRBJ2-1): NAGVMQNPRHLVRRRGQEARLRCSPMKGHSHVYWYRQLPEEGLKFMVYLQKENIIDESGMPKERFSAEFPKEGPSILRIQQVVRGDSAAYFCASSPYQGSSYNEQFFGPGTRLTVL.

V and J are TRBV9 and TRBJ2-5; 10 bases line up with TRBD1. The CDR3 has 15 residues. The junction had 5 bases not matched to a gene; V was cut back by 1 base and J by 5 bases. Germline CDR1 is SGDLS and CDR2 is YYNGEE. CDR3 sequence (DNA): TGTGCCAGCAGCGTACGGGGACAGGGGATGGAGACCCAGTACTTC. It yields the protein CASSVRGQGMETQYF. The variable domain in full, completed from reference TRBV9 and TRBJ2-5, reads DSGVTQTPKHLITATGQRVTLRCSPRSGDLSVYWYQQSLDQGLQFLIQYYNGEERAKGNILERFSAQQFPDLHSELNLSSLELGDSALYFCASSVRGQGMETQYFGPGTRLLVL.

This clone was recorded only once. This chain uses TRBV14 with TRBJ2-7; 7 bases agree with TRBD1. V dropped 2 bases and J dropped 4; count of bases not matched to a gene: 2. This CDR3 comprises 13 residues. Germline V gene data show CDR1 as SGHDN and CDR2 as FVKESK. The CDR3 bases are TGTGCCAGCAGCCAAACAGGGGCATACGAGCAGTACTTC. This encodes CASSQTGAYEQYF. Variable domain in full (rest from reference TRBV14 and TRBJ2-7): EAGVTQFPSHSVIEKGQTVTLRCDPISGHDNLYWYRRVMGKEIKFLLHFVKESKQDESGMPNNRFLAERTGGTYSTLKVQPAELEDSGVYFCASSQTGAYEQYFGPGTRLTVT.

The gene calls are TRBV9 and TRBJ1-4, with a possible D match to TRBD1 (6 bases). Between the trimmed V and J ends, which lost 4 bases and 8 bases, there was a span of 18 bases. The CDR3 has 15 amino acids. Germline values: CDR1 SGDLS, CDR2 YYNGEE. CDR3 sequence reads: CASSPGGTKSEKLFF. CDR3 DNA: TGTGCCAGCAGCCCTGGGGGCACTAAATCGGAAAAACTGTTTTTT.

This clone was counted between two and nine times. The chain is built from TRBV7-9 and TRBJ1-4, with unresolved D. The V end was cut by 5 bases, the J end by 5 bases, with 9 bases between. Germline V CDR1 and CDR2: SEHNR, FQNEAQ (reference sequence). The CDR3 is 13 residues long. The CDR3, as DNA: TGTGCCAGCAGCCCCGAGAGAAATGAAAAACTGTTTTTT. This codes for CASSPERNEKLFF.

The chain employs TRBV4-3 and TRBJ1-3; 8 bases agree with TRBD1. Trimming at V came to 3 bases and at J to 8 bases, leaving 9 bases not matched to a gene. Germline V gene sequence: CDR1 LGHNA, CDR2 YSLEER. The CDR3 runs 15 residues. The CDR3 DNA follows: TGCGCCAGCAGCCACGCGTTGGACAGGGTGGACACCATATATTTT. As protein: CASSHALDRVDTIYF.

The rearrangement uses TRBV5-6 and TRBJ2-5; 12 nucleotides line up with TRBD2. Gene TRBJ2-7 matches the end of the DNA better, so the J call may be wrong. CDR1 is SGHDT, CDR2 YYEEEE, per germline. The CDR3 covers 16 residues. CDR3 sequence reads: CASSLGLAGVSYEQYF. As DNA, the CDR3 is TGTGCCAGCAGCTTGGGACTAGCGGGGGTATCCTACGAGCAGTACTTC.

CDR3 coding DNA: TGTGCCAGCAGCAGCGGGGGTAAAGTCCACGAGCAGTACTTC. Translating it yields CASSSGGKVHEQYF. This chain joins TRBV7-2 and TRBJ2-7; 8 bases are shared with TRBD2. The CDR3 runs to 14 residues. Germline loops: CDR1 SGHTA, CDR2 FQGNSA. Trimming took 5 bases from V and 5 from J; bases not matched to a gene: 8.

This clone was observed a single time. The rearrangement joins TRBV6-1 to TRBJ2-7; D is undetermined. The CDR3 has 13 amino acids. The V and J ends lost 6 bases and 3 bases respectively, with 12 bases between them. In germline, CDR1 is MNHNS, CDR2 SASEGT. DNA for the CDR3: TGTGCCAGCAGCGAATCAACTGGCTACGAGCAGTACTTC. It is translated as CASSESTGYEQYF.

CDR3 coding DNA: TGTGCCAGCCTTCCCTTCGGCAGGGCGGAGAACTATGGCTACACCTTC. Translated: CASLPFGRAENYGYTF. V gene TRBV28 combines with J gene TRBJ1-2; TRBD1 is a possible D gene (5 bases). Per the germline V gene, CDR1 is MDHEN and CDR2 is SYDVKM. Trimming removed 8 bases from V and 2 bases from J, with 21 bases in between. The CDR3 extends over 16 amino acids.